This T cell receptor beta chain stems from a study of cytomegalovirus exposure and HLA in healthy donors. Study conclusions and caveats: Reports state that TCR beta sequences accurately predicted most subjects' HLA-A and HLA-B alleles. An analysis done earlier found most TCR beta V segments productive about 90% or about 30% of the time. Upon later analysis, HLA-associated TCR beta chains proved more clonally expanded than other, equally common chains.

This PCR relied on a set of 60 Vbeta primers and 13 Jbeta primers. TCRdb keeps only in-frame clones here, not all; method: immunoSEQ multiplex PCR. Altogether 190,000 or so clones are present, less than 85% being singletons, with the ten largest covering 0.65% to 0.75%. A single count supports this clone. The antigen is unknown. Participants comprised healthy donors of bone marrow. The source material was PBMCs. The receptor was isolated from a boy between 10 and 17 years old in good health and CMV-seronegative.

The CDR3 sequence: CASSYPPGGGTDTQYF. The CDR3 DNA reads TGTGCCAGCAGTTACCCCCCCGGGGGGGGCACAGATACGCAGTATTTT. The rearrangement links TRBV6-6 to TRBJ2-3; 8 bases map to TRBD2. The length of the CDR3 is 16 residues. The germline gives CDR1 MNHNY, CDR2 SVGAGI (reference sequence). The J segment lost 1 base and the V segment lost 2 bases, leaving 5 bases of the junction unmatched.